The clone carrying this T cell receptor beta chain was found a few times. No antigen is known for it. The entry originates in a study of early T cells in non-severe SARS-CoV-2 infection. Study details: Bulk RNA from unsorted whole blood was sequenced; chains were unpaired. Findings and limits, study-wide: Missing private and CD4 specificities, VDJdb matching favored anti-spike CD8 responses.

There are 16 residues in the CDR3. The germline V gene has CDR1 MNHEY and CDR2 SVGAGI. V lost 0 bases and J lost 7; bases outside the gene matches: 5. Researchers attached unique molecular identifiers to individual cDNA molecules. From the 5' RACE reads, TCRdb called clonotypes with MiXCR, one entry per CDR3 protein. The repertoire holds about 40,000 distinct CDR3 sequences, roughly 5.4% seen once, with about 5.5% in the top ten. The clonotype comes from an adult who was a healthcare worker with PCR-confirmed SARS-CoV-2 infection or an uninfected control (not recorded which). Sample: whole blood, taken at baseline. The chain couples TRBV6-5 to TRBJ1-6; TRBD1 agrees at 8 bases. CDR3 in amino acids: CASSYSGRQGNSPLHF. The CDR3 nucleotides read TGTGCCAGCAGTTACTCTGGTCGACAGGGGAATTCACCCCTCCACTTT.